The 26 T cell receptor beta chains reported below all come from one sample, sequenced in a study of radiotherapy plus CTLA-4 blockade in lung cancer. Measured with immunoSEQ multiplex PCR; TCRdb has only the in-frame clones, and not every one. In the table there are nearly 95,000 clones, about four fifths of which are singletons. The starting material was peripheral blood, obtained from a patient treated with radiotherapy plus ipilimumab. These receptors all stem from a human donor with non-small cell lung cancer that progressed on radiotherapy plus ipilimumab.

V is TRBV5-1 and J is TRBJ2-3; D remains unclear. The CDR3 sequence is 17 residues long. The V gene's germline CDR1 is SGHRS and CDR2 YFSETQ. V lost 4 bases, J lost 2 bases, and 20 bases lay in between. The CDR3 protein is CASSSKRAQITTDTQYF. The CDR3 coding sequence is TGCGCCAGCAGCAGCAAAAGGGCCCAGATAACCACAGATACGCAGTATTTT.

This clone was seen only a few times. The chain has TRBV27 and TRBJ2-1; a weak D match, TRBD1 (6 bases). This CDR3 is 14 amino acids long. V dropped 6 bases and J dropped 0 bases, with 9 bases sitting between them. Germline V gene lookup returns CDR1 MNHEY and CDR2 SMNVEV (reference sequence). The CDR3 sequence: CASSQGSSYNEQFF. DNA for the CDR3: TGTGCCAGCAGCCAGGGGAGCTCCTACAATGAGCAGTTCTTC.

CDR3 residues: CSAVGGLAINEQFF. CDR3 nucleotides: TGCAGCGCTGTAGGAGGACTAGCGATAAATGAGCAGTTCTTC. This chain links TRBV29-1 with TRBJ2-1; TRBD2 aligns across 9 bases. The CDR3 sequence is 14 residues long. V was pared by 7 bases and J by 7 bases, with 11 bases of the junction left unmatched. Germline V gene data show CDR1 as SQVTM and CDR2 as ANQGSEA.

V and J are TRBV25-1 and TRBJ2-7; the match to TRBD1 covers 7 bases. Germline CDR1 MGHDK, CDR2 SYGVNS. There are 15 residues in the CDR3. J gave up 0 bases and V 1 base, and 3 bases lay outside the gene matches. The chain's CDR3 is CASSEFRTGSYEQYF. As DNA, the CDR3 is TGTGCCAGCAGTGAATTCAGGACAGGCTCCTACGAGCAGTACTTC.

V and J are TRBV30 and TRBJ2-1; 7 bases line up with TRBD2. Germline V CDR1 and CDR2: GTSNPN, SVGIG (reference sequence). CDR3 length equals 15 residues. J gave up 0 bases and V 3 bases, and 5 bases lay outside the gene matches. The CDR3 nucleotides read TGTGCCTGGAGCGCACTAGCGAGCTCCTACAATGAGCAGTTCTTC. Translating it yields CAWSALASSYNEQFF. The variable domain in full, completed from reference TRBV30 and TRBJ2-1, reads SQTIHQWPATLVQPVGSPLSLECTVEGTSNPNLYWYRQAAGRGLQLLFYSVGIGQISSEVPQNLSASRPQDRQFILSSKKLLLSDSGFYLCAWSALASSYNEQFFGPGTRLTVL.

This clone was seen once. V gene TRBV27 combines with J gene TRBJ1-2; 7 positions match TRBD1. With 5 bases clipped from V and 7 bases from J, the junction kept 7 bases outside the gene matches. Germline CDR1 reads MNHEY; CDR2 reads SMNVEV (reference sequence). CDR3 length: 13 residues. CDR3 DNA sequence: TGTGCCAGCAGTCTATACCGGGACAGTGGCTACACCTTC. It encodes CASSLYRDSGYTF.

In DNA form, the CDR3 reads TGCGCCAGCAGGAAAGGGACATGGAACACTGAAGCTTTCTTT. This gives the protein CASRKGTWNTEAFF. This sequence joins TRBV23-1 and TRBJ1-1; a weak D match, TRBD1 (6 bases). TRBV23-1 is annotated as an ORF whose role is uncertain. There are 14 residues in the CDR3. The ends were cut back, 6 bases at V and 1 base at J, with 12 bases in the middle.

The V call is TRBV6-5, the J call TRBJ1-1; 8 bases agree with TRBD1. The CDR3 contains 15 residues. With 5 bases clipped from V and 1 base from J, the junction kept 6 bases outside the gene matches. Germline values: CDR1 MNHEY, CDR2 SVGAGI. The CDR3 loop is CASSPSDRANTEAFF. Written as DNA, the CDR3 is TGTGCCAGCAGTCCTTCGGACAGGGCGAACACTGAAGCTTTCTTT.

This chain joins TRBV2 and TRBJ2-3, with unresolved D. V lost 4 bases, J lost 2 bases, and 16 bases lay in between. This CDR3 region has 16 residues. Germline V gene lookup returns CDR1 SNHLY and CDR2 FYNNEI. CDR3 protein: CASSGVLRASTDTQYF. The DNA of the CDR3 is TGTGCCAGCAGTGGGGTCTTAAGGGCCTCCACAGATACGCAGTATTTT.

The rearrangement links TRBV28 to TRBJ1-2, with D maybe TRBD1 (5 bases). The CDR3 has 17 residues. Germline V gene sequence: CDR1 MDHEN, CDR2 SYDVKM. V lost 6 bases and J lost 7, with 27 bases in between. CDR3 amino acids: CASRVFPQQARRGGYTF. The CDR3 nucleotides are TGTGCCAGCAGAGTTTTCCCCCAACAGGCACGACGGGGTGGCTACACCTTC.

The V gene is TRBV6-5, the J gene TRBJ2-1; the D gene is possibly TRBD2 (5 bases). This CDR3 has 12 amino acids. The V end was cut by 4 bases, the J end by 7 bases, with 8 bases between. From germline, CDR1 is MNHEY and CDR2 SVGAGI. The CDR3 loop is CASSSTSNEQFF. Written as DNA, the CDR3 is TGTGCCAGCAGTTCCACTAGTAATGAGCAGTTCTTC.

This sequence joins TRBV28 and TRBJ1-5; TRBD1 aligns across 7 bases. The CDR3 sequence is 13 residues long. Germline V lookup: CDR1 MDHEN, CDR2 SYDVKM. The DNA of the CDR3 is TGTGCGGCGACAGGGAAGGTTTATCAGCCCCAGCATTTT. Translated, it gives CAATGKVYQPQHF. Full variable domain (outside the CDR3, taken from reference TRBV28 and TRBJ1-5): DVKVTQSSRYLVKRTGEKVFLECVQDMDHENMFWYRQDPGLGLRLIYFSYDVKMKEKGDIPEGYSVSREKKERFSLILESASTNQTSMYLCAATGKVYQPQHFGDGTRLSIL.

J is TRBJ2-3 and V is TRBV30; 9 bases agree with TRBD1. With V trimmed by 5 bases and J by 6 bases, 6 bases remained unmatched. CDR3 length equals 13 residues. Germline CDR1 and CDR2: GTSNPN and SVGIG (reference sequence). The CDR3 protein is CAWYRDRVDTQYF. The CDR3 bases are TGTGCCTGGTACCGGGACAGGGTCGATACGCAGTATTTT. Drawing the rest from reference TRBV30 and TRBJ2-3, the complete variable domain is SQTIHQWPATLVQPVGSPLSLECTVEGTSNPNLYWYRQAAGRGLQLLFYSVGIGQISSEVPQNLSASRPQDRQFILSSKKLLLSDSGFYLCAWYRDRVDTQYFGPGTRLTVL.

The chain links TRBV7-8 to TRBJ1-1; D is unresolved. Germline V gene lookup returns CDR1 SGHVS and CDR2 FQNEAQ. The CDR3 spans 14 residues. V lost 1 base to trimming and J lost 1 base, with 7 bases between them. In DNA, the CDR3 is TGTGCCAGCAGCTTAGTCGTTGAGAACACTGAAGCTTTCTTT. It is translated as CASSLVVENTEAFF.

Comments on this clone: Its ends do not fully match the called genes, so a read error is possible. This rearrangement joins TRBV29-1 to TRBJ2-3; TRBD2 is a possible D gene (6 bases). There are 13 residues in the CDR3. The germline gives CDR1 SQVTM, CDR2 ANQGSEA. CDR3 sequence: CSVTELQTSTDSF. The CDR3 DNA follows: TGCAGCGTAACGGAACTCCAAACTAGCACAGATTCTTTT.

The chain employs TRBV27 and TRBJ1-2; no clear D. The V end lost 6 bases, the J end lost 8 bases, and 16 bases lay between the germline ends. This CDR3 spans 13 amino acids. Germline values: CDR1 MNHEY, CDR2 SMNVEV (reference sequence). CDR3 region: CASRVGMSGGYTF. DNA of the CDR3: TGTGCCAGCAGGGTAGGGATGTCGGGCGGCTACACCTTC.

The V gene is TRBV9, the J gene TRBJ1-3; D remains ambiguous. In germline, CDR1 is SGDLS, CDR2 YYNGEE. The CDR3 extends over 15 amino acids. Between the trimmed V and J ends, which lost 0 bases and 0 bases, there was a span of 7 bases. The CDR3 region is CASSVGNISGNTIYF. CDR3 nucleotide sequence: TGTGCCAGCAGCGTAGGGAACATCTCTGGAAACACCATATATTTT. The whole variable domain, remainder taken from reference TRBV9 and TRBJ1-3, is DSGVTQTPKHLITATGQRVTLRCSPRSGDLSVYWYQQSLDQGLQFLIQYYNGEERAKGNILERFSAQQFPDLHSELNLSSLELGDSALYFCASSVGNISGNTIYFGEGSWLTVV.

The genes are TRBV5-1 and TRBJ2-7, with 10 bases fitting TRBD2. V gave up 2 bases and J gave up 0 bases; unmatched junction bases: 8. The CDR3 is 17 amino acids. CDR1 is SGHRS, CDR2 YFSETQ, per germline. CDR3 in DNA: TGCGCCAGCAGCTTCGCAGCGGGAGGGCCAAGCTCCTACGAGCAGTACTTC. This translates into CASSFAAGGPSSYEQYF. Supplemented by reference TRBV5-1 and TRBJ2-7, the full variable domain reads KAGVTQTPRYLIKTRGQQVTLSCSPISGHRSVSWYQQTPGQGLQFLFEYFSETQRNKGNFPGRFSGRQFSNSRSEMNVSTLELGDSALYLCASSFAAGGPSSYEQYFGPGTRLTVT.

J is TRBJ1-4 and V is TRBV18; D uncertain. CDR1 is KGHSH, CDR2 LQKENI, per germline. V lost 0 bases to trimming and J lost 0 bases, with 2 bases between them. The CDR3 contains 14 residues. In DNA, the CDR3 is TGTGCCAGCTCACCACCGTCAACTAATGAAAAACTGTTTTTT. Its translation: CASSPPSTNEKLFF.

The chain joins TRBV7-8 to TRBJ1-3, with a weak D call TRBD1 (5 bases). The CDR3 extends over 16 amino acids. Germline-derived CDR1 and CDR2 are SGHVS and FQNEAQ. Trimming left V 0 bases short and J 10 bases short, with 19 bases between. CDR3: CASSLALSAGTATIYF. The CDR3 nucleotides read TGTGCCAGCAGCTTAGCGCTCTCGGCAGGGACGGCGACCATATATTTT.

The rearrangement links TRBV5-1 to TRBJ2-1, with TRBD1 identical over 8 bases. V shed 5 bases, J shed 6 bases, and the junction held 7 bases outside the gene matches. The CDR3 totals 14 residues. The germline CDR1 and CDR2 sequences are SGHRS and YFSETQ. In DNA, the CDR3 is TGCGCCAGCAGTCCGGACAGGGTTGGCAATGAGCAGTTCTTC. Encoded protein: CASSPDRVGNEQFF.

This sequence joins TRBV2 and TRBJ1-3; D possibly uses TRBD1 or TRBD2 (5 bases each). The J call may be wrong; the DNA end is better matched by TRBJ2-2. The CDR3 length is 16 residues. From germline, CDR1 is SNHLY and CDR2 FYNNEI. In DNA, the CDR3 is TGTGCCAGCAGTATCGGGGCCATTTCTTATACCGGGGAGCTGTTTTTT. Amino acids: CASSIGAISYTGELFF.

The CDR3 here is CAWSLGIRETQYF. The CDR3 DNA follows: TGTGCCTGGAGCCTGGGTATAAGGGAGACCCAGTACTTC. This sequence joins TRBV30 and TRBJ2-5; D unresolved. This CDR3 spans 13 amino acids. Germline CDR1 GTSNPN, CDR2 SVGIG (reference sequence). The V end was cut by 3 bases, the J end by 5 bases, with 13 bases between.

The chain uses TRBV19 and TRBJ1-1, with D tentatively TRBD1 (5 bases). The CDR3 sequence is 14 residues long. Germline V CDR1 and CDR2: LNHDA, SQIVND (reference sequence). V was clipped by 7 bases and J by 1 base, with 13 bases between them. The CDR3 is CASKDSLRNTEAFF. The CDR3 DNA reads TGTGCCAGTAAAGACAGCCTGAGGAACACTGAAGCTTTCTTT. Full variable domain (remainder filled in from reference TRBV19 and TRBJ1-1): DGGITQSPKYLFRKEGQNVTLSCEQNLNHDAMYWYRQDPGQGLRLIYYSQIVNDFQKGDIAEGYSVSREKKESFPLTVTSAQKNPTAFYLCASKDSLRNTEAFFGQGTRLTVV.

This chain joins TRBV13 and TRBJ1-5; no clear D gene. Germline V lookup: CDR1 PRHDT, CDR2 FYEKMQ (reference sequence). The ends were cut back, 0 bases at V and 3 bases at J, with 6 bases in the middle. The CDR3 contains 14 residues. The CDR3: CASSLGRNNQPQHF. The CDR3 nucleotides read TGTGCCAGCAGCTTAGGGCGAAACAATCAGCCCCAGCATTTT.

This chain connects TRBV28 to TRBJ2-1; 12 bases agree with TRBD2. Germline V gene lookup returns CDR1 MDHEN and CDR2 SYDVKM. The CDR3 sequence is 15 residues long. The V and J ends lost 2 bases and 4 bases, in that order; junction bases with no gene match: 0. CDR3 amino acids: CASSLLAGGYNEQFF. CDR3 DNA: TGTGCCAGCAGTTTACTAGCGGGAGGGTACAATGAGCAGTTCTTC.